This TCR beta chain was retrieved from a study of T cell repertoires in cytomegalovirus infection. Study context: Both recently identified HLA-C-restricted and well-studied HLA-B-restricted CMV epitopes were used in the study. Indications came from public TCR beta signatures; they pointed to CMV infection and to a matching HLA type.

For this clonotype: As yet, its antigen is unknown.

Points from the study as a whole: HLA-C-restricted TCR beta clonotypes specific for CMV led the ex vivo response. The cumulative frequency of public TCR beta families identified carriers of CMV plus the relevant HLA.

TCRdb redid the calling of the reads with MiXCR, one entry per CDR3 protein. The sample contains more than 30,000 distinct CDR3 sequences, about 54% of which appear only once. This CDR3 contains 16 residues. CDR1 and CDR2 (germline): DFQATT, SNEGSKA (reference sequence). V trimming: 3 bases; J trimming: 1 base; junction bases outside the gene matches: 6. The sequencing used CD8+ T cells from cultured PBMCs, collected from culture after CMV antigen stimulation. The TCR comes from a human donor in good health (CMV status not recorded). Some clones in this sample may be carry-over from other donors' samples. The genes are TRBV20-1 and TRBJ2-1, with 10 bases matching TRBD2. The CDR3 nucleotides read TGCAGTGCTAGGCCGATTAGCGGGGGGTCCTACAATGAGCAGTTCTTC. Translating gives CSARPISGGSYNEQFF.